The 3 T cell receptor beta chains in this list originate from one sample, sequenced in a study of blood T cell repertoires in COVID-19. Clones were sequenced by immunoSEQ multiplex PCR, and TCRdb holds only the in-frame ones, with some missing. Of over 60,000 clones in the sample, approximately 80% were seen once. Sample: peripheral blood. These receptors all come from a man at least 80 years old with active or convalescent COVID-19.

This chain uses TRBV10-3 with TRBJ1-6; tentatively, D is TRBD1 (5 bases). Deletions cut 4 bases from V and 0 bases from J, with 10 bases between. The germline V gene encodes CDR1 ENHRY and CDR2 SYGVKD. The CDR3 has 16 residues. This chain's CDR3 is CAISVGGSSYNSPLHF. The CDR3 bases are TGTGCCATCAGTGTGGGGGGGAGCTCCTATAATTCACCCCTCCACTTT.

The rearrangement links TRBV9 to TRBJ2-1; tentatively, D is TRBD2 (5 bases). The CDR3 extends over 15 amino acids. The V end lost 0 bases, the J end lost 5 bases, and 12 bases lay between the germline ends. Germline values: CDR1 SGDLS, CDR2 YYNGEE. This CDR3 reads CASSVDGGRHNEQFF. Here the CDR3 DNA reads TGTGCCAGCAGCGTAGACGGCGGGCGACACAATGAGCAGTTCTTC. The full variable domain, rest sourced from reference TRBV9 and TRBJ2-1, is DSGVTQTPKHLITATGQRVTLRCSPRSGDLSVYWYQQSLDQGLQFLIQYYNGEERAKGNILERFSAQQFPDLHSELNLSSLELGDSALYFCASSVDGGRHNEQFFGPGTRLTVL.

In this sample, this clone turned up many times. CDR3 protein: CAYGNTIYF. The DNA for the CDR3 is TGTGCCTATGGAAACACCATATATTTT. V usage is TRBV7-9 and J usage is TRBJ1-3, with no clear D. CDR3 size: 9 residues. Germline assignment: CDR1 SEHNR and CDR2 FQNEAQ (reference sequence). Between the trimmed V and J ends, which lost 11 bases and 3 bases, there was a span of 2 bases.